The 9 T cell receptor beta chains below all came from one sample that was sequenced in a study of cytomegalovirus exposure and HLA in healthy donors. The PCR used 60 Vbeta and 13 Jbeta primers. Some clones are missing from TCRdb's copy, which holds only in-frame ones; the method was immunoSEQ multiplex PCR. The data hold a few hundred thousand clones, with less than 80% observed a single time. The sequenced sample was PBMCs. The receptors originated from a girl between 2 and 10 years old in good health and CMV-seronegative.

This chain joins TRBV7-9 and TRBJ1-1; TRBD1 aligns across 8 bases. The CDR3 runs to 14 residues. Germline V gene data show CDR1 as SEHNR and CDR2 as FQNEAQ (reference sequence). J lost 2 bases, V lost 6 bases, and 5 bases had no gene match. The CDR3 DNA sequence: TGTGCCAGCAGACCAACAGGGGGTAACACTGAAGCTTTCTTT. This translates into CASRPTGGNTEAFF. The variable domain in full, completed from reference TRBV7-9 and TRBJ1-1, reads DTGVSQNPRHKITKRGQNVTFRCDPISEHNRLYWYRQTLGQGPEFLTYFQNEAQLEKSRLLSDRFSAERPKGSFSTLEIQRTEQGDSAMYLCASRPTGGNTEAFFGQGTRLTVV.

The chain is built from TRBV14 and TRBJ1-1, with TRBD1 identical over 7 bases. Germline trimming cut 4 bases from V and 6 bases from J; bases unmatched to any gene: 11. Germline V gene sequence: CDR1 SGHDN, CDR2 FVKESK. CDR3 length equals 15 residues. Written as DNA, the CDR3 is TGTGCCAGCAGCCCCCTGGGCAGGGGGAGTTCTGAAGCTTTCTTT. This gives the protein CASSPLGRGSSEAFF.

CDR3 sequence: CASRSMGDSEAFF. The DNA for the CDR3 is TGTGCCAGCAGATCCATGGGGGACTCCGAAGCTTTCTTT. The chain joins TRBV6-1 to TRBJ1-1; D might be TRBD1 (5 bases). Germline CDR1 MNHNS, CDR2 SASEGT. The V end lost 6 bases, the J end lost 8 bases, and 16 bases lay between the germline ends. The CDR3 contains 13 residues.

This clone turned up a few times. The V and J genes are TRBV18 and TRBJ1-1, with no clear D. The CDR3 spans 15 residues. V lost 3 bases to trimming and J lost 6 bases, with 17 bases between them. Germline-derived CDR1 and CDR2 are KGHSH and LQKENI. Here the CDR3 DNA reads TGTGCCAGCTCACCTGCCCTCGACACCCCATCTGAAGCTTTCTTT. It specifies CASSPALDTPSEAFF.

V gene TRBV28 combines with J gene TRBJ1-2; 8 bases are shared with TRBD1. Germline V gene lookup returns CDR1 MDHEN and CDR2 SYDVKM. This CDR3 contains 14 residues. After removal of 6 bases from V and 6 bases from J, the junction contained 9 bases not matched to a gene. CDR3 region: CASRIPGQGDGYTF. In DNA, the CDR3 is TGTGCCAGCAGGATCCCCGGACAGGGCGATGGCTACACCTTC.

This chain uses TRBV27 with TRBJ2-3; D gene uncertain. Germline V CDR1 and CDR2: MNHEY, SMNVEV (reference sequence). The CDR3 totals 14 residues. Trimming cost V 3 bases and J 4 bases, with 11 bases left between them. The CDR3 nucleotides are TGTGCCAGCAGTTTTAGCCTTCGAGCAGATACGCAGTATTTT. It is translated as CASSFSLRADTQYF.

CDR3 in amino acids: CASQAAGPEEKLFF. CDR3 sequence (DNA): TGTGCCAGTCAAGCAGCAGGGCCGGAGGAAAAACTGTTTTTT. The gene calls are TRBV19 and TRBJ1-4; tentative D call: TRBD1 (5 bases). Germline-derived CDR1 and CDR2 are LNHDA and SQIVND (reference sequence). The length of the CDR3 is 14 residues. Between the trimmed V and J ends, which lost 8 bases and 8 bases, there was a span of 18 bases.

Note on this clone: The same CDR3 is also encoded by other DNA sequences in this sample. The chain employs TRBV2 and TRBJ2-4, with D unclear. V shed 2 bases and J shed 4 bases, with 6 bases lying between them. From germline, CDR1 is SNHLY and CDR2 FYNNEI. The CDR3 totals 13 residues. CDR3 loop: CASSESPKNIQYF. The CDR3 DNA follows: TGTGCCAGCAGTGAATCCCCGAAAAACATTCAGTACTTC.

The chain couples TRBV7-8 to TRBJ1-3; 7 bases agree with TRBD1. The germline gives CDR1 SGHVS, CDR2 FQNEAQ. After removal of 1 base from V and 3 bases from J, the junction contained 6 bases not matched to a gene. CDR3 length: 16 amino acids. The CDR3: CASSLEFTGVGNTIYF. DNA of the CDR3: TGTGCCAGCAGCTTAGAGTTTACAGGGGTTGGAAACACCATATATTTT.